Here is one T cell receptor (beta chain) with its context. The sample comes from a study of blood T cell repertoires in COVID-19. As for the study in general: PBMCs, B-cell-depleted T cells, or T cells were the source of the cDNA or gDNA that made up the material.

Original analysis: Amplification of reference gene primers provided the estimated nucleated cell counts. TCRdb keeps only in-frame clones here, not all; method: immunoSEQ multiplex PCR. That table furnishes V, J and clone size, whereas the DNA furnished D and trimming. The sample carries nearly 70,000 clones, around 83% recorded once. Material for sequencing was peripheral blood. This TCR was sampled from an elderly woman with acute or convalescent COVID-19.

The CDR3: CASSETRGEPQHF. CDR3 DNA: TGTGCCAGCAGTGAAACTCGCGGGGAGCCCCAGCATTTT. The genes are TRBV6-1 and TRBJ1-5; the D is unclear. The germline V and J ends were trimmed by 2 bases and 8 bases, with 10 bases remaining between them. The CDR3 covers 13 residues. Germline assignment: CDR1 MNHNS and CDR2 SASEGT.